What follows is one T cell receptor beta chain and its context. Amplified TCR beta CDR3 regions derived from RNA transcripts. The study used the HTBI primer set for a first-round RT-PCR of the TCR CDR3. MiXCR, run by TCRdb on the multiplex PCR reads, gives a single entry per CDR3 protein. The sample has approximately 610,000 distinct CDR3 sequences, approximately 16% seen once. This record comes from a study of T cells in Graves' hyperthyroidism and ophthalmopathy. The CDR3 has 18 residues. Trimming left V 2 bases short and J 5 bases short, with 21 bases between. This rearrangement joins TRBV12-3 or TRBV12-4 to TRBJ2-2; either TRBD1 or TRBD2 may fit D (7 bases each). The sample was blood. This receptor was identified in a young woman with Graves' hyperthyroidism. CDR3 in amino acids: CASSLYGGGGVRTGELFF. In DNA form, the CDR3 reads TGTGCCAGCAGTTTATACGGGGGAGGGGGCGTACGGACCGGGGAGCTGTTTTTT.